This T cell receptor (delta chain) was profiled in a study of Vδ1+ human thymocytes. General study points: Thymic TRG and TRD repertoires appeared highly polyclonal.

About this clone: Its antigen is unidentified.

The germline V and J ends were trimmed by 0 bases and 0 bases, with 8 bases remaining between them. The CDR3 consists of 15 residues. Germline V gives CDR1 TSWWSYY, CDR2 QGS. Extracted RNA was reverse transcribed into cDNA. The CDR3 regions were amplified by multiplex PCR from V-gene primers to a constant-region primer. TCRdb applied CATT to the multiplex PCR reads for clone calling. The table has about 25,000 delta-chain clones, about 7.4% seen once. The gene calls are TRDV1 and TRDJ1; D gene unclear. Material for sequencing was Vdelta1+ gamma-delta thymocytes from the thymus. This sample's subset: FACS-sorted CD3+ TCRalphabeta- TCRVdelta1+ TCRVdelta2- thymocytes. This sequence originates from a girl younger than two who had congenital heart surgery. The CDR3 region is CALGELDEYTDKLIF. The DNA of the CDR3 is TGTGCTCTTGGGGAACTCGACGAGTACACCGATAAACTCATCTTT.